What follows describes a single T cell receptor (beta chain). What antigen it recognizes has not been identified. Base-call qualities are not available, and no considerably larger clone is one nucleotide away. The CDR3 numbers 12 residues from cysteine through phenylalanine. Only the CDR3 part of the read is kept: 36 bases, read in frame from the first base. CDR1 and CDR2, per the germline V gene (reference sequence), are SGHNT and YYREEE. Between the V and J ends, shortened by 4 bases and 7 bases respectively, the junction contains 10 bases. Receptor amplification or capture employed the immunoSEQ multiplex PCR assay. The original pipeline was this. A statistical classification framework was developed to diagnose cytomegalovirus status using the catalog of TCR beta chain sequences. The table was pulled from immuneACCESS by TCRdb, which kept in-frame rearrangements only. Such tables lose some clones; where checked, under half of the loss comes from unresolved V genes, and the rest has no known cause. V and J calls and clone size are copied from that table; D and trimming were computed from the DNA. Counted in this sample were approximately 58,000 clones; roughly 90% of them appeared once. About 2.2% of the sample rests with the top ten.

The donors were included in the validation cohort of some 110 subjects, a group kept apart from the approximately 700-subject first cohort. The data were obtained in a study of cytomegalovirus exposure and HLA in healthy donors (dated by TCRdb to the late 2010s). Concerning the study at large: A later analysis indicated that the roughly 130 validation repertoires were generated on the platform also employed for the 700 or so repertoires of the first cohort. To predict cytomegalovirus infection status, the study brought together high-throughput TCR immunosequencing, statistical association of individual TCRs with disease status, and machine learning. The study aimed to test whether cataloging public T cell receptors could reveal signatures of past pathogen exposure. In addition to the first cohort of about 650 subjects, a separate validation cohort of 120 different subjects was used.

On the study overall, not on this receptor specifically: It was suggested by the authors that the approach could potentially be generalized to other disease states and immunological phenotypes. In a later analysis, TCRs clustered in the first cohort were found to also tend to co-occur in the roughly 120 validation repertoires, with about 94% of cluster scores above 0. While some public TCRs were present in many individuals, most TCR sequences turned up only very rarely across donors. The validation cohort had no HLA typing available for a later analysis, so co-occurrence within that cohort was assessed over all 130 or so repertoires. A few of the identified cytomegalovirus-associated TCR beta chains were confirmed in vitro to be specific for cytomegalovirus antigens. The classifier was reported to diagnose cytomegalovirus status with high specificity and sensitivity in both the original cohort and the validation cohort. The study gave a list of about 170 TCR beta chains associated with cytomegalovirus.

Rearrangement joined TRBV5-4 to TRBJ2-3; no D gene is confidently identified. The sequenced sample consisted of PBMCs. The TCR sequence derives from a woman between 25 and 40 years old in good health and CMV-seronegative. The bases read TGTGCCAGCAGCGATACGCAGTATACGCAGTATTTT. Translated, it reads CASSDTQYTQYF.